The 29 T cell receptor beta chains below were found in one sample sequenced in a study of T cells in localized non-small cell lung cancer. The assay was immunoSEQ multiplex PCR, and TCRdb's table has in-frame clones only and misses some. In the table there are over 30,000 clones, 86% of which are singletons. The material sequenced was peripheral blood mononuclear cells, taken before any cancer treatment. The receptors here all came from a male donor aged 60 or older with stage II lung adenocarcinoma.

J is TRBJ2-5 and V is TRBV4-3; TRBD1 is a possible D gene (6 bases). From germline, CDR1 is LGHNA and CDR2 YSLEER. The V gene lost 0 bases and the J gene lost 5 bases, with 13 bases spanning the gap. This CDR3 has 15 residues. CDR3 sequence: CASSQDPAGVETQYF. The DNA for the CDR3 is TGCGCCAGCAGCCAAGATCCTGCAGGGGTGGAGACCCAGTACTTC.

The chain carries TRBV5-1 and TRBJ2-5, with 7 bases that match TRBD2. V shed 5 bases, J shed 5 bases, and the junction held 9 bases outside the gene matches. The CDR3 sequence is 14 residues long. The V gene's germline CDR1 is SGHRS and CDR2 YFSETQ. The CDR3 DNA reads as TGCGCCAGCAGAGGCGGGAGCGTTGGGGAGACCCAGTACTTC. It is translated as CASRGGSVGETQYF.

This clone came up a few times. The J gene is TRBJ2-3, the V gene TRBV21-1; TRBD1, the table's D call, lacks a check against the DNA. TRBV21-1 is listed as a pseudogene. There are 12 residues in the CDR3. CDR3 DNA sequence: TGTGCCAGCAGCCAGAATTCCGATACGCAGTATTTT. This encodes CASSQNSDTQYF.

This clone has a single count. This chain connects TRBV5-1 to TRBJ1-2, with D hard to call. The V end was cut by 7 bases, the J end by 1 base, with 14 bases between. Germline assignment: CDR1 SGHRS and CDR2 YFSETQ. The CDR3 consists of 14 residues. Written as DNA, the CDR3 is TGCGCCAGCGGCGTGGAGGGCTTTAACTATGGCTACACCTTC. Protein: CASGVEGFNYGYTF.

CDR3 coding DNA: TGTGCCAGCACCGGGGGATTCGCGCAGTACTTC. Its protein is CASTGGFAQYF. This chain joins TRBV6-1 and TRBJ2-7; weak D call: TRBD2 (6 bases). CDR1 and CDR2 from the germline V gene are MNHNS and SASEGT. Deletions cut 7 bases from V and 9 bases from J, with 13 bases between. The CDR3 is 11 amino acids.

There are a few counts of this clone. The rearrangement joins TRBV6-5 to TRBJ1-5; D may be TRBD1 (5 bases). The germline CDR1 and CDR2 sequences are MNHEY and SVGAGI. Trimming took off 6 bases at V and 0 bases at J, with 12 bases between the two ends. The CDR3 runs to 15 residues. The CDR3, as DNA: TGTGCCAGCAGCACTCTGGGGGGTAGCAATCAGCCCCAGCATTTT. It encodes CASSTLGGSNQPQHF.

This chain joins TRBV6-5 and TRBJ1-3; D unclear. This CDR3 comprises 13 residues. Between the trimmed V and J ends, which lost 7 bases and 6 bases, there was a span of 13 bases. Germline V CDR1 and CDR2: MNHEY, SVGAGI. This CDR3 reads CASMSKGINTIYF. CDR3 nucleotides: TGTGCCAGCATGAGTAAGGGTATAAACACCATATATTTT.

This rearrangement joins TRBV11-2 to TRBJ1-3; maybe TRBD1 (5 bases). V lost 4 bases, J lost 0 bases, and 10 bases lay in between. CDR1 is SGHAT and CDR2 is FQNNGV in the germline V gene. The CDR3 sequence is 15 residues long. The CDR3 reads CASSWAGTSGNTIYF. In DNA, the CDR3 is TGTGCCAGCAGCTGGGCCGGGACCTCTGGAAACACCATATATTTT.

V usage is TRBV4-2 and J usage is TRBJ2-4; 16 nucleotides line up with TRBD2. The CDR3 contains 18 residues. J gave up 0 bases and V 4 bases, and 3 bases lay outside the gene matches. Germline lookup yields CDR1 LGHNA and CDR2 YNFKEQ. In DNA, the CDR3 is TGTGCCAGCAGCCGGGGACTAGCGGGAGGGAAAGCCAAAAACATTCAGTACTTC. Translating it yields CASSRGLAGGKAKNIQYF.

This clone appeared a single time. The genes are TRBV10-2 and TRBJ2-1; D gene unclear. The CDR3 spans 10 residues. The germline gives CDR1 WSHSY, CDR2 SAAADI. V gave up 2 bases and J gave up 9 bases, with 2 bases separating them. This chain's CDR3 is CASSEGEQFF. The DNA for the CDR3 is TGCGCCAGCAGTGAGGGTGAGCAGTTCTTC.

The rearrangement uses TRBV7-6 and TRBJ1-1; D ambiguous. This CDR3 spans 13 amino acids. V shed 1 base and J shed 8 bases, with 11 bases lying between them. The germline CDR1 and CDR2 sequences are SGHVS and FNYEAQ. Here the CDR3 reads CASSLELYQEAFF. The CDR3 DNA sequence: TGTGCCAGCAGCTTAGAACTATATCAGGAAGCTTTCTTT.

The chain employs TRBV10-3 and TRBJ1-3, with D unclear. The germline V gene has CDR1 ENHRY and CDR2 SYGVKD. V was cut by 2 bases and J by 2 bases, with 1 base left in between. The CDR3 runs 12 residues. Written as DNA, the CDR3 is TGTGCCATCAGTGAGACTGGAAACACCATATATTTT. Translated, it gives CAISETGNTIYF.

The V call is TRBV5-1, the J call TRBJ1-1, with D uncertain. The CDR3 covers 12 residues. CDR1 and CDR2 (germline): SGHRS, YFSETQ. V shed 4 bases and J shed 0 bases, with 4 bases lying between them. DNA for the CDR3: TGCGCCAGCAGCGGGGTGAACACTGAAGCTTTCTTT. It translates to CASSGVNTEAFF.

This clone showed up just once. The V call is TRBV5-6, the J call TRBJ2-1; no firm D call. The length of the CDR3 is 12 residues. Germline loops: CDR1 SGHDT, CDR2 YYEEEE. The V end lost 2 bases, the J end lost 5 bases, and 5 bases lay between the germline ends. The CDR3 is CASSFKDNEQFF. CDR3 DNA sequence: TGTGCCAGCAGCTTCAAAGACAATGAGCAGTTCTTC.

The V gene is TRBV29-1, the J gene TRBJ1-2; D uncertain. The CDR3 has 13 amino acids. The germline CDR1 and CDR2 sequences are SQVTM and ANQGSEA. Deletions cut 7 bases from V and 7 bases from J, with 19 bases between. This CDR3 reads CSASPLIRSGYTF. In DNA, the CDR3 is TGCAGCGCCTCGCCTCTAATACGTAGTGGCTACACCTTC.

The CDR3 DNA reads as TGCGCCAGCAGCCAACGTGACGGGGATGAGCAGTTCTTC. Its translation: CASSQRDGDEQFF. The chain combines TRBV4-3 with TRBJ2-1; D is perhaps TRBD2 (5 bases). The CDR3 totals 13 residues. Trimming removed 2 bases at V and 8 bases at J, with 10 bases between. The germline V gene has CDR1 LGHNA and CDR2 YSLEER.

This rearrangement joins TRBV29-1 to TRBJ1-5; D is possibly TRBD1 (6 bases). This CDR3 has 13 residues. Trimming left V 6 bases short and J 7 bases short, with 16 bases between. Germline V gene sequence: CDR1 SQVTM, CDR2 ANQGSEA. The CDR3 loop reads CSVSQGQGQPQHF. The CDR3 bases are TGCAGCGTCTCACAGGGCCAGGGGCAGCCCCAGCATTTT.

The CDR3 coding sequence is TGTGCCTTCCTCCCGGGAAGAAAAGGAAACACCATATATTTT. Protein sequence: CAFLPGRKGNTIYF. The chain couples TRBV30 to TRBJ1-3; D is ambiguous. The CDR3 consists of 14 residues. CDR1 GTSNPN and CDR2 SVGIG come from the germline V gene (reference sequence). V gave up 7 bases and J gave up 4 bases, with 17 bases separating them.

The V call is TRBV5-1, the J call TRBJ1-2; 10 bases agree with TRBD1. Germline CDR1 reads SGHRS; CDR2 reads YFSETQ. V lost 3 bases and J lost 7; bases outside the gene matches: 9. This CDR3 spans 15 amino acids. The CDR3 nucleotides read TGCGCCAGCAGCTATTTAGGGGACAGGGGCGGTGGCTACACCTTC. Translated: CASSYLGDRGGGYTF.

CDR3 in amino acids: CASSLNPPWGEQFF. DNA for the CDR3: TGTGCCAGCAGCTTAAATCCACCTTGGGGCGAGCAGTTCTTC. The chain carries TRBV7-2 and TRBJ2-1; the D gene is possibly TRBD1 (5 bases). The germline V gene has CDR1 SGHTA and CDR2 FQGNSA. This CDR3 has 14 amino acids. Trimming took off 2 bases at V and 10 bases at J, with 15 bases between the two ends.

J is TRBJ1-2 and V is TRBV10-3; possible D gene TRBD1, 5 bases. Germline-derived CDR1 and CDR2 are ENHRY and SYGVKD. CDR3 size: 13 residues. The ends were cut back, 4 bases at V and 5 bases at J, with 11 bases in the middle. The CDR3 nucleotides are TGTGCCATCAGTGGTGGGGAGGGGTATGGCTACACCTTC. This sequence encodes CAISGGEGYGYTF.

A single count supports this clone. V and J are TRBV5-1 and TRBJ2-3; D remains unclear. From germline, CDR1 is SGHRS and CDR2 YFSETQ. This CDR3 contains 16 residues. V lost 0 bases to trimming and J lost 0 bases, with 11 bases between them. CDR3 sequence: CASSLAPLTSTDTQYF. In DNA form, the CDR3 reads TGCGCCAGCAGCTTGGCCCCGTTAACTAGCACAGATACGCAGTATTTT. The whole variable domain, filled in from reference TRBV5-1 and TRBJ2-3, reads KAGVTQTPRYLIKTRGQQVTLSCSPISGHRSVSWYQQTPGQGLQFLFEYFSETQRNKGNFPGRFSGRQFSNSRSEMNVSTLELGDSALYLCASSLAPLTSTDTQYFGPGTRLTVL.

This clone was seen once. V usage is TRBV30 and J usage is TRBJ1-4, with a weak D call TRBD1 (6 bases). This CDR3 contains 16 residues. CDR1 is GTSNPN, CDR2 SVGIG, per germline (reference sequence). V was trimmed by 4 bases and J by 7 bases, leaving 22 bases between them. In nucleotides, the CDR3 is TGTGCCTGGAATACCCGGGGGTCAGGGGAGGGTGAAAAACTGTTTTTT. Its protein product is CAWNTRGSGEGEKLFF. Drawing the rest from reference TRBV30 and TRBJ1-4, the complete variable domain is SQTIHQWPATLVQPVGSPLSLECTVEGTSNPNLYWYRQAAGRGLQLLFYSVGIGQISSEVPQNLSASRPQDRQFILSSKKLLLSDSGFYLCAWNTRGSGEGEKLFFGSGTQLSVL.

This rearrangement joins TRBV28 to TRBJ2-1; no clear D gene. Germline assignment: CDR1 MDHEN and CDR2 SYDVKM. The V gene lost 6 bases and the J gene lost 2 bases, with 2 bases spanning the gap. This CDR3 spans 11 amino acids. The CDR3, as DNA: TGTGCCAGCAGAACCTACAATGAGCAGTTCTTC. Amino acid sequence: CASRTYNEQFF.

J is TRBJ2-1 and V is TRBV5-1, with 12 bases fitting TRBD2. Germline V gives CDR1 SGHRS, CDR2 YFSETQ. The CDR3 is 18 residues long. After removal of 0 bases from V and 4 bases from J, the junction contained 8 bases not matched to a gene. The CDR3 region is CASSLAPLAGGVYNEQFF. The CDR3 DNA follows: TGCGCCAGCAGCTTGGCCCCACTAGCGGGAGGCGTATACAATGAGCAGTTCTTC.

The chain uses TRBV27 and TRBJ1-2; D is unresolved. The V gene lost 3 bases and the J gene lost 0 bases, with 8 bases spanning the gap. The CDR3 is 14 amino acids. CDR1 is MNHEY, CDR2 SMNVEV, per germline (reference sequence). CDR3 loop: CASSFRRSNYGYTF. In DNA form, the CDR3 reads TGTGCCAGCAGTTTCCGCAGGTCTAACTATGGCTACACCTTC.

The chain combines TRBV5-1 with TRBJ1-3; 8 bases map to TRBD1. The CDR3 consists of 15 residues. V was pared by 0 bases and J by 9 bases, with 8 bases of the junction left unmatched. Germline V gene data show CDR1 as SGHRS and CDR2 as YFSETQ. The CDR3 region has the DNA TGCGCCAGCAGCTTGGAGGACAGGGTTGTTGGCACCATATATTTT. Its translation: CASSLEDRVVGTIYF. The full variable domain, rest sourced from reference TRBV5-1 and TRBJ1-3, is KAGVTQTPRYLIKTRGQQVTLSCSPISGHRSVSWYQQTPGQGLQFLFEYFSETQRNKGNFPGRFSGRQFSNSRSEMNVSTLELGDSALYLCASSLEDRVVGTIYFGEGSWLTVV.

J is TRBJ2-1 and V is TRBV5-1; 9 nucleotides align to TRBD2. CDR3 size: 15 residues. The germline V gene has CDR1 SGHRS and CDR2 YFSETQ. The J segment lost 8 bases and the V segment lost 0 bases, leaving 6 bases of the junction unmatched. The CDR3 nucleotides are TGCGCCAGCAGCTTGGGGGCGGGAGGGATCCATGAGCAGTTCTTC. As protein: CASSLGAGGIHEQFF.

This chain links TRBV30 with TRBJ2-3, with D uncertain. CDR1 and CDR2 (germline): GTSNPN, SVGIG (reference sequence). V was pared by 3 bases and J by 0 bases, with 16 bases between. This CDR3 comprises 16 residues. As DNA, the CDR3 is TGTGCCTGGAGGGCATTTCAGAAGTCTAGCACAGATACGCAGTATTTT. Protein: CAWRAFQKSSTDTQYF. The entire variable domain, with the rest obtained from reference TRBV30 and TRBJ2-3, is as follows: SQTIHQWPATLVQPVGSPLSLECTVEGTSNPNLYWYRQAAGRGLQLLFYSVGIGQISSEVPQNLSASRPQDRQFILSSKKLLLSDSGFYLCAWRAFQKSSTDTQYFGPGTRLTVL.